This TCR beta chain was recovered during a study of blood T cells in healthy people across ages. This clonotype has just a few counts. Its matching antigen is unknown. Findings and caveats of the study: Conclusively comparing naive with antigen-experienced cells was impossible with unsorted PBMCs.

The CDR3 is made up of 13 amino acids. Trimming left V 6 bases short and J 5 bases short, with 13 bases between. The germline gives CDR1 DFQATT, CDR2 SNEGSKA (reference sequence). Primed by a sample-barcoded 5' primer and a J-beta primer mix, a second PCR proceeded for about 6 to 11 cycles. TCRdb recomputed calls from the 5' RACE reads with MiXCR, one row per CDR3 protein. The sample includes about 780,000 distinct CDR3 sequences, about a quarter of them seen just once. Separately, the same data were catalogued under a study of T cells of mothers and their children.

The specimen was blood. The clonotype originates from a boy aged 5 to 17 in good health. V usage is TRBV20-1 and J usage is TRBJ2-2; maybe TRBD1 (5 bases). The CDR3 DNA reads TGCAGTGCAATCAAGACAGTGACCGGGGAGCTGTTTTTT. Translated: CSAIKTVTGELFF.